Detailed here is one TCR beta chain. Its specificity is unknown. The CDR3 covers 16 residues. Trimming took 3 bases from V and 2 from J, leaving 13 bases between them. Germline V CDR1 and CDR2: SGHTA, FQGNSA. Generated by immunoSEQ multiplex PCR, the TCRdb table keeps only in-frame clones and is missing some. The sample records millions of clones, 95% being singletons. This specimen comes from a study of shared clonotypes between healthy human individuals. Overall study findings and caveats: An expected dependence of interdonor clonotype sharing on sequencing depth was noted. Unshared clonotypes carried lower generation probabilities than those common to all four donors.

Those who donated, Caucasian adults without exception, all lived in Nashville, Tennessee. Material: naive CD4+ T cells sorted from blood. Subset of the sample: CD45RA+ positively selected. This sequence originates from a man between 18 and 35 years old in good health. This sequence joins TRBV7-2 and TRBJ2-2; maybe TRBD2 (7 bases). CDR3 nucleotide sequence: TGTGCCAGCAGCTTCCAACCGGGGGGCAACACCGGGGAGCTGTTTTTT. Amino acids: CASSFQPGGNTGELFF.